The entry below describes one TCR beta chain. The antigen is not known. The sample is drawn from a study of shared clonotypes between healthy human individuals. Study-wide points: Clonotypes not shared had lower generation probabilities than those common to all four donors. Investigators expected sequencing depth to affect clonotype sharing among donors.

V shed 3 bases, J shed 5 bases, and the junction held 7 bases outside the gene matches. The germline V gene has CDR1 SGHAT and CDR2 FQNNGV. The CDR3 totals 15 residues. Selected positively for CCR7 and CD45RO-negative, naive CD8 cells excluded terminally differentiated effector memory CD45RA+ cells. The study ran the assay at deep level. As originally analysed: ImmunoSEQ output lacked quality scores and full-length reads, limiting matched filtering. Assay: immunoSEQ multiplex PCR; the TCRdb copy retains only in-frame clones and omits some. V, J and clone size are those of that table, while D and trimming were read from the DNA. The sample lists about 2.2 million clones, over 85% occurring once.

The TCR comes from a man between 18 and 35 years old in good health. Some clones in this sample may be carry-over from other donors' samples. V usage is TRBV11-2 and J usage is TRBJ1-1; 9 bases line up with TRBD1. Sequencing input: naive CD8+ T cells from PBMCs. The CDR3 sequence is CASSLGPGTGTEAFF. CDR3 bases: TGTGCCAGCAGCTTGGGGCCCGGGACAGGGACTGAAGCTTTCTTT.